This T cell receptor (beta chain) was documented in a study of CD8 T cells in ankylosing spondylitis. Study-wide points: A TCR beta motif of about 8 highly homologous variants appeared characteristic of ankylosing spondylitis blood. Reactive arthritis synovial fluid and blood were previously reported to contain some motif variants.

This clonotype came up many times. Its antigen is as yet unknown. Germline lookup yields CDR1 MNHEY and CDR2 SVGEGT. The germline V and J ends were trimmed by 2 bases and 1 base, with 12 bases remaining between them. The CDR3 contains 15 residues. Making use of molecular barcodes, quantitative 5'-RACE generated TCR beta libraries. MiXCR, applied by TCRdb to the 5' RACE reads, yields one record per CDR3 protein. This table holds about 100,000 distinct CDR3 sequences, about 7.7% found once. This TCR was recovered from a male donor with ankylosing spondylitis or in good health (not recorded which). Sequencing was done on a sample of blood, either unsorted or a sorted T cell fraction (not recorded which). J is TRBJ2-7 and V is TRBV6-2 or TRBV6-3; D gene unclear. The CDR3 sequence is CASSYGWTSSYEQYF. The CDR3 nucleotides are TGTGCCAGCAGTTACGGCTGGACCTCATCCTACGAGCAGTACTTC.